The 13 T cell receptor beta chains reported below all come from one sample, sequenced in a study of T-cell reconstitution after alpha-beta-depleted transplantation in children. Using unique molecular identifiers, the investigators prepared the TCRbeta library. TCRdb re-called the PCR reads with MiXCR, one entry per CDR3 protein. Of approximately 430,000 distinct CDR3 sequences listed, 15% to 20% are singletons. The source was PBMCs, mostly from graft donor cells, collected 360 days after TCRalphabeta/CD19-depleted stem cell transplant. The source of these receptors is a boy younger than two who had a stem cell transplant for Wiskott-Aldrich syndrome, so the T cells may come from the graft donor.

The V and J genes are TRBV7-9 and TRBJ1-6; D possibly corresponds to TRBD1 (5 bases). The V and J ends lost 1 base and 8 bases respectively, with 15 bases between them. The CDR3 totals 16 residues. Germline V gene data show CDR1 as SEHNR and CDR2 as FQNEAQ (reference sequence). The DNA of the CDR3 is TGTGCCAGCAGCTTAGTTGTGGGGGGGACGGATTCACCCCTCCACTTT. This encodes CASSLVVGGTDSPLHF.

The gene calls are TRBV5-1 and TRBJ1-6, with D possibly matching TRBD1 (5 bases). Germline V gene sequence: CDR1 SGHRS, CDR2 YFSETQ. The CDR3 spans 14 residues. With 4 bases removed from V and 8 bases from J, the gap between germline ends came to 13 bases. As DNA, the CDR3 is TGCGCCAGCAGCCCCAGGGCCAAGGATTCACCCCTCCACTTT. Translated, it gives CASSPRAKDSPLHF.

Only a few counts were recorded for this clonotype. The chain employs TRBV10-3 and TRBJ2-3, with D possibly matching TRBD1 (6 bases). This CDR3 has 14 amino acids. Per the germline V gene, CDR1 is ENHRY and CDR2 is SYGVKD. V was trimmed by 5 bases and J by 2 bases, leaving 11 bases between them. The CDR3 sequence: CAISPTGTTDTQYF. The CDR3 nucleotides are TGTGCCATCAGTCCCACAGGGACCACAGATACGCAGTATTTT.

In this sample, this clonotype turned up many times. V and J are TRBV7-9 and TRBJ2-1; D is uncertain. The CDR3 runs to 12 residues. Germline CDR1 reads SEHNR; CDR2 reads FQNEAQ (reference sequence). The germline V and J ends were trimmed by 5 bases and 2 bases, with 4 bases remaining between them. CDR3 DNA: TGTGCCAGCAGCCAGACCTACAATGAGCAGTTCTTC. Translating gives CASSQTYNEQFF.

By share, this clonotype ranks as medium-sized. The chain carries TRBV6-6 and TRBJ1-2; D possibly corresponds to TRBD1 (6 bases). The CDR3 totals 14 residues. V was shortened by 0 bases and J by 8 bases, with 13 bases between the two germline ends. Germline assignment: CDR1 MNHNY and CDR2 SVGAGI (reference sequence). The CDR3 region has the DNA TGTGCCAGCAGTTACTCTTCGGGGGCGGAGGGCTACACCTTC. Translated: CASSYSSGAEGYTF.

This clonotype was counted a few times. The rearrangement joins TRBV7-2 to TRBJ2-2; D may correspond to TRBD1 or TRBD2 (5 bases each). Germline values: CDR1 SGHTA, CDR2 FQGNSA. Trimming took off 7 bases at V and 7 bases at J, with 19 bases between the two ends. The CDR3 is 15 amino acids. The CDR3 region is CASTAYTAGSGELFF. The CDR3 coding sequence is TGTGCCAGCACCGCTTATACGGCAGGGAGCGGGGAGCTGTTTTTT.

This clonotype has just a few counts. CDR3 coding DNA: TGTGCCAGCAGTTTCCGACATTGGTACTCTGGGGCCAACGTCCTGACTTTC. It yields the protein CASSFRHWYSGANVLTF. This rearrangement joins TRBV12-3 or TRBV12-4 to TRBJ2-6; D is unclear. Trimming stripped 3 bases from V and 0 bases from J, with 12 bases between. The CDR3 loop spans 17 amino acids.

A few counts support this clonotype. The rearrangement links TRBV12-3 or TRBV12-4 to TRBJ2-2, with D unresolved. CDR3 size: 12 residues. Trimming took 3 bases from V and 6 from J, leaving 5 bases between them. This CDR3 reads CASSFSAGELFF. The CDR3 coding sequence is TGTGCCAGCAGTTTCAGTGCCGGGGAGCTGTTTTTT.

The V gene is TRBV25-1, the J gene TRBJ2-1, with 8 bases matching TRBD2. Germline CDR1 MGHDK, CDR2 SYGVNS. The CDR3 contains 15 residues. Unmatched junction bases numbered 9, after V lost 6 bases and J lost 5 bases. CDR3 residues: CASSASGSWDNEQFF. The CDR3 coding sequence is TGTGCCAGCAGCGCAAGCGGGAGCTGGGACAATGAGCAGTTCTTC.

Notes on this clonotype: One junction end disagrees with the germline gene, perhaps due to a read error. The chain has TRBV2 and TRBJ2-2; 8 nucleotides agree with TRBD1. The CDR3 has 14 residues. The germline gives CDR1 SNHLY, CDR2 FYNNEI. As DNA, the CDR3 is TGTGCCAGCGGGGGACAGGCTCTCACCGGGGAGCTGTCTTTT. This sequence encodes CASGGQALTGELSF. The whole variable domain, filled in from reference TRBV2 and TRBJ2-2, reads EPEVTQTPSHQVTQMGQEVILRCVPISNHLYFYWYRQILGQKVEFLVSFYNNEISEKSEIFDDQFSVERPDGSNFTLKIRSTKLEDSAMYFCASGGQALTGELSFGEGSRLTVL.

The chain recombines TRBV7-9 with TRBJ1-1; maybe TRBD1 (5 bases). The ends were cut back, 2 bases at V and 3 bases at J, with 10 bases in the middle. Germline CDR1 and CDR2: SEHNR and FQNEAQ (reference sequence). The CDR3 totals 14 residues. The chain's CDR3 is CASSLWTFYTEAFF. As DNA, the CDR3 is TGTGCCAGCAGCTTATGGACATTCTACACTGAAGCTTTCTTT.

This clonotype was counted a few times. The chain couples TRBV5-6 to TRBJ2-1; 10 bases match TRBD1. This CDR3 comprises 18 residues. V shed 4 bases, J shed 1 base, and the junction held 11 bases outside the gene matches. CDR1 and CDR2 from the germline V gene are SGHDT and YYEEEE. In DNA, the CDR3 is TGTGCCAGCAGCCCCCTGACAGGGGGCGGGAGGTCCTACAATGAGCAGTTCTTC. As protein: CASSPLTGGGRSYNEQFF.

The V call is TRBV9, the J call TRBJ2-1; 7 nucleotides agree with TRBD1. The CDR3 spans 17 residues. Germline loops: CDR1 SGDLS, CDR2 YYNGEE. V lost 4 bases, J lost 0 bases, and 10 bases stayed unmatched. The CDR3 sequence: CASSPRTGLGSYNEQFF. CDR3 bases: TGTGCCAGCAGCCCTCGGACAGGACTGGGCTCCTACAATGAGCAGTTCTTC.